Each of the 30 T cell receptor beta chains below was sequenced from the same sample in a study of human T cells and chemical hapten exposure (dated by TCRdb to the early 2020s). Library preparation used 5' RACE. The reads were generated on an Illumina MiSeq. TCRdb passed the public sequencing reads through fastp at Q25 and MiXCR, retaining productive beta sequences. Identical CDR3 proteins give one entry, which carries the most common genes and DNA. Present in this sample are about 140,000 distinct CDR3 sequences, about 4.3% of which were seen just once. The biggest ten clones account for 1.2% to 1.5% of the sample. Total RNA was extracted from unfractionated whole blood collected in Tempus Blood RNA tubes. The source of these receptors is a female donor in good health.

As for this clonotype: This may come from a read error, since a much larger clone is one base off. The chain is built from TRBV6-5 and TRBJ1-1, with a tentative D call TRBD1 (6 bases). This CDR3 has 15 amino acids. Germline assignment: CDR1 MNHEY and CDR2 SVGAGI. The CDR3 bases are TGTGCCAGCAGTTACGGGGGCCATCGGAACACTGAAACTTTCTTT. Translating gives CASSYGGHRNTETFF.

Many counts were recorded for this clonotype. The chain is built from TRBV12-3 or TRBV12-4 and TRBJ1-2; D is ambiguous. The CDR3 is 14 residues long. Trimming stripped 3 bases from V and 4 bases from J, with 12 bases between. The DNA for the CDR3 is TGTGCCAGCAGTTTGGCATTTACTACCTATGGCTACACCTTC. Amino acid sequence: CASSLAFTTYGYTF.

This clonotype was found many times. The gene calls are TRBV20-1 and TRBJ2-7; TRBD1 matches at 7 bases. The CDR3 length is 12 residues. Germline V gene sequence: CDR1 DFQATT, CDR2 SNEGSKA (reference sequence). V gave up 5 bases and J gave up 2 bases; unmatched junction bases: 3. CDR3 sequence: CSALGQTYEQYF. The CDR3 DNA sequence: TGCAGTGCTTTGGGACAGACCTACGAGCAGTACTTC.

This clonotype has only a few counts. This chain joins TRBV14 and TRBJ2-1; no clear D gene. This CDR3 contains 15 residues. The germline CDR1 and CDR2 sequences are SGHDN and FVKESK. Trimming cost V 4 bases and J 4 bases, with 14 bases left between them. The CDR3 reads CASSRTQLTYNEQFF. DNA for the CDR3: TGTGCCAGCAGCCGAACTCAACTCACTTACAATGAGCAGTTCTTC.

This clonotype was seen ten or more times. The chain joins TRBV4-3 to TRBJ2-7; 8 bases align to TRBD1. V was clipped by 0 bases and J by 3 bases; unmatched bases: 13. The V gene's germline CDR1 is LGHNA and CDR2 YSLEER. The CDR3 extends over 18 amino acids. The CDR3 sequence: CASSQEVGSGGIDYEQYF. The CDR3 DNA reads TGCGCCAGCAGCCAAGAAGTCGGATCAGGGGGCATCGACTACGAGCAGTACTTC.

This clonotype occurred a few times. The rearrangement uses TRBV5-1 and TRBJ2-3; D is perhaps TRBD2 (5 bases). With 2 bases removed from V and 0 bases from J, the gap between germline ends came to 10 bases. CDR3 size: 15 residues. The V gene's germline CDR1 is SGHRS and CDR2 YFSETQ. CDR3 nucleotides: TGCGCCAGCAGCTTCAGCGGCGAAAGCACAGATACGCAGTATTTT. This codes for CASSFSGESTDTQYF.

This clonotype was detected many times. The chain carries TRBV9 and TRBJ2-3, with D unresolved. The germline V gene has CDR1 SGDLS and CDR2 YYNGEE. The CDR3 extends over 13 amino acids. The V end lost 1 base, the J end lost 4 bases, and 7 bases lay between the germline ends. CDR3 in amino acids: CASSVTFADTQYF. CDR3 bases: TGTGCCAGCAGCGTAACGTTCGCAGATACGCAGTATTTT.

The rearrangement joins TRBV6-5 to TRBJ2-2; D may be TRBD1 or TRBD2 (6 bases each). CDR1 MNHEY and CDR2 SVGAGI come from the germline V gene. V lost 5 bases and J 4 bases, leaving 17 bases between the germline ends. The CDR3 covers 16 residues. Here the CDR3 DNA reads TGTGCCAGCAGTAGAGGGGGGCCCCGTACCACCGGGGAGCTGTTTTTT. It is translated as CASSRGGPRTTGELFF.

There are many counts of this clonotype. CDR3 sequence (DNA): TGTGCCAGCAGCCAGGGGGACAGGCGCTCCTCCTACAATGAGCAGTTCTTC. Amino acid sequence: CASSQGDRRSSYNEQFF. This rearrangement joins TRBV13 to TRBJ2-1; TRBD1 agrees at 8 bases. Trimming took 5 bases from V and 0 from J; bases not matched to a gene: 9. The germline gives CDR1 PRHDT, CDR2 FYEKMQ (reference sequence). This CDR3 is 17 amino acids long.

There are many counts of this clonotype. The chain couples TRBV29-1 to TRBJ2-2; D possibly corresponds to TRBD2 (7 bases). V dropped 5 bases and J dropped 2 bases, with 18 bases sitting between them. This CDR3 is built from 16 residues. Germline CDR1 is SQVTM and CDR2 is ANQGSEA. The CDR3 region has the DNA TGCAGCGTTCGGGGGGCCGCCCGGGGAAACACCGGGGAGCTGTTTTTT. It encodes CSVRGAARGNTGELFF.

As for this clonotype: A much larger clone differs from this one at a single base, so this may be a read error. This is likely a read error, given that the CDR3 carries no conserved phenylalanine or tryptophan at its end. The J gene is TRBJ1-2, the V gene TRBV5-1, with a tentative D call TRBD1 (5 bases). Between the trimmed V and J ends, which lost 4 bases and 8 bases, there was a span of 21 bases. The CDR3 is made up of 15 amino acids. Germline V CDR1 and CDR2: SGHRS, YFSETQ. The CDR3 protein is CASSMLGGAMGGYTS. DNA of the CDR3: TGCGCCAGCAGCATGCTCGGAGGGGCTATGGGCGGCTACACCTCC.

This clonotype was detected many times. The rearrangement links TRBV15 to TRBJ1-4; no clear D gene. The V end lost 1 base, the J end lost 14 bases, and 14 bases lay between the germline ends. CDR3 length: 13 amino acids. The germline CDR1 and CDR2 sequences are LNHNV and YYDKDF (reference sequence). In DNA, the CDR3 is TGTGCCACCAGCAGAGTGGTCGGAATTTCTCTGTTTTTT. Protein: CATSRVVGISLFF.

There are many counts of this clonotype. The rearrangement joins TRBV5-6 to TRBJ1-5; D not resolved. The germline V gene encodes CDR1 SGHDT and CDR2 YYEEEE. There are 13 residues in the CDR3. V was cut by 0 bases and J by 7 bases, with 8 bases left in between. The CDR3 reads CASSLAGGQPQHF. CDR3 DNA: TGTGCCAGCAGCTTGGCCGGCGGGCAGCCCCAGCATTTT.

Worth noting for this clonotype: A single base separates this from a much larger clone, so it may be a read error. J is TRBJ2-7 and V is TRBV5-1, with 7 bases fitting TRBD1. The V segment lost 0 bases and the J segment 5 bases; nucleotides outside the gene matches: 11. The CDR3 is 16 amino acids. In germline, CDR1 is SGHRS, CDR2 YFSETQ. The CDR3 region has the DNA TGCGCCAGCAGCTTGGCCCCGGACAGGACAACCGACGAGCAGTACTTC. It encodes CASSLAPDRTTDEQYF.

The rearrangement links TRBV5-6 to TRBJ1-2; a weak D match, TRBD1 (5 bases). CDR3 length: 15 residues. Trimming took off 4 bases at V and 4 bases at J, with 17 bases between the two ends. CDR1 and CDR2 from the germline V gene are SGHDT and YYEEEE. The CDR3 sequence: CASSLPGPEGYGYTF. DNA of the CDR3: TGTGCCAGCAGCCTACCAGGGCCAGAGGGCTATGGCTACACCTTC.

The chain joins TRBV6-6 to TRBJ2-6, with 8 bases fitting TRBD1. The CDR3 loop spans 17 amino acids. V lost 2 bases, J lost 2 bases, and 5 bases stayed unmatched. Germline V gene sequence: CDR1 MNHNY, CDR2 SVGAGI (reference sequence). Written as DNA, the CDR3 is TGTGCCAGCAGTTACCAACGGACAGGGACTGGGGCCAACGTCCTGACTTTC. Its protein is CASSYQRTGTGANVLTF.

This clonotype was counted at least ten times. The chain is built from TRBV28 and TRBJ2-7, with TRBD1 as a possible D gene (7 bases). The length of the CDR3 is 14 residues. V lost 5 bases to trimming and J lost 2 bases, with 13 bases between them. CDR1 is MDHEN, CDR2 SYDVKM, per germline. In nucleotides, the CDR3 is TGTGCCAGCAGTCGCGGGGACAGCGCCTACGAGCAGTACTTC. Translated, it gives CASSRGDSAYEQYF.

The table lists this clonotype with many counts. This chain joins TRBV7-6 and TRBJ1-5, with unresolved D. Trimming stripped 3 bases from V and 5 bases from J, with 8 bases between. The CDR3 consists of 13 residues. Germline-derived CDR1 and CDR2 are SGHVS and FNYEAQ. The CDR3 nucleotides are TGTGCCAGCAGCTTGGGAAGAGATCAGCCCCAGCATTTT. It is translated as CASSLGRDQPQHF.

Of note for this clonotype: A read error may explain this, as a much larger clone is one base away. This sequence joins TRBV2 and TRBJ1-2; 8 nucleotides align to TRBD1. The CDR3 consists of 12 residues. Germline V gene data show CDR1 as SNHLY and CDR2 as FYNNEI. CDR3 sequence: CARQGAYYGYTF. DNA for the CDR3: TGTGCTAGGCAGGGGGCCTACTATGGCTACACCTTC.

This clonotype was seen repeatedly, ten times or more. This sequence joins TRBV7-2 and TRBJ2-5; 15 bases match TRBD2. Germline assignment: CDR1 SGHTA and CDR2 FQGNSA. The CDR3 totals 17 residues. The ends lost 8 bases at V and 4 bases at J; junction bases unmatched: 11. The CDR3 spells CASSWGLAGGLGETQYF. The CDR3 DNA reads as TGTGCCAGCTCCTGGGGACTAGCGGGGGGATTGGGAGAGACCCAGTACTTC.

This clonotype has ten or more counts. J is TRBJ1-5 and V is TRBV6-1; TRBD1 matches 8 bases. Germline V gene data show CDR1 as MNHNS and CDR2 as SASEGT. The CDR3 is 17 amino acids. The V segment lost 2 bases and the J segment 6 bases; nucleotides outside the gene matches: 12. Here the CDR3 DNA reads TGTGCCAGCAGTGAATATCAGCCAGGGGGCTCTGGTCAGCCCCAGCATTTT. Its translation: CASSEYQPGGSGQPQHF.

The V and J genes are TRBV18 and TRBJ1-5, with a possible D match to TRBD1 (5 bases). V shed 0 bases and J shed 2 bases, with 8 bases lying between them. The CDR3 contains 15 residues. Germline V gene lookup returns CDR1 KGHSH and CDR2 LQKENI. Here the CDR3 reads CASSPPGDRNQPQHF. The CDR3 nucleotides read TGTGCCAGCTCACCACCTGGGGACCGCAATCAGCCCCAGCATTTT.

For this clonotype: This could be a read error, since a much larger clone is one nucleotide away. The CDR3 sequence is CASKGQGGEPFF. The DNA of the CDR3 is TGTGCCAGCAAGGGGCAGGGCGGGGAGCCGTTTTTT. The genes are TRBV7-9 and TRBJ2-2; D is possibly TRBD2 (6 bases). CDR3 size: 12 residues. The germline gives CDR1 SEHNR, CDR2 FQNEAQ (reference sequence).

Ten or more counts support this clonotype. V gene TRBV19 combines with J gene TRBJ1-2; D remains ambiguous. The V gene's germline CDR1 is LNHDA and CDR2 SQIVND (reference sequence). The V end lost 6 bases, the J end lost 4 bases, and 9 bases lay between the germline ends. The CDR3 has 12 amino acids. The CDR3 DNA is TGTGCCAGTAGCCCTAGAGGCTATGGCTACACCTTC. Translation: CASSPRGYGYTF.

This clonotype was detected ten times or more. The chain couples TRBV20-1 to TRBJ1-4; TRBD1 matches 9 bases. The CDR3 consists of 12 residues. Germline assignment: CDR1 DFQATT and CDR2 SNEGSKA (reference sequence). The junction had 5 bases not matched to a gene; V was cut back by 7 bases and J by 8 bases. In DNA form, the CDR3 reads TGCAGTGGAAGGACAGGGGAGGAAAAACTGTTTTTT. The encoded protein is CSGRTGEEKLFF.

The rearrangement links TRBV18 to TRBJ1-1, with D uncertain. There are 13 residues in the CDR3. V lost 5 bases and J lost 7, with 14 bases in between. Germline V CDR1 and CDR2: KGHSH, LQKENI. CDR3 amino acids: CASSSQQRVEAFF. CDR3 DNA: TGTGCCAGCTCATCGCAACAGAGAGTTGAAGCTTTCTTT.

The table lists this clonotype with many counts. The V and J genes are TRBV7-2 and TRBJ2-5, with unresolved D. Trimming removed 4 bases from V and 1 base from J, with 7 bases in between. This CDR3 contains 13 residues. Germline V gives CDR1 SGHTA, CDR2 FQGNSA. CDR3 bases: TGTGCCAGCAGCTCCCACATCCAAGAGACCCAGTACTTC. Amino acid sequence: CASSSHIQETQYF. The full variable domain, with the rest looked up from reference TRBV7-2 and TRBJ2-5, is GAGVSQSPSNKVTEKGKDVELRCDPISGHTALYWYRQSLGQGLEFLIYFQGNSAPDKSGLPSDRFSAERTGGSVSTLTIQRTQQEDSAVYLCASSSHIQETQYFGPGTRLLVL.

This clonotype was counted at least ten times. The chain employs TRBV6-6 and TRBJ2-2, with D perhaps being TRBD1 or TRBD2 (5 bases each). Germline lookup yields CDR1 MNHNY and CDR2 SVGAGI (reference sequence). The CDR3 length is 13 residues. V lost 8 bases and J 6 bases, leaving 13 bases between the germline ends. Here the CDR3 reads CASGPLGAGELFF. In DNA form, the CDR3 reads TGTGCCAGCGGTCCGTTGGGGGCCGGGGAGCTGTTTTTT.

This clonotype was recorded at least ten times. The rearrangement joins TRBV20-1 to TRBJ2-3; TRBD2 aligns across 7 bases. Germline assignment: CDR1 DFQATT and CDR2 SNEGSKA (reference sequence). V shed 1 base and J 2 bases; nucleotides not matched to a gene: 6. The CDR3 has 15 residues. The CDR3 nucleotides read TGCAGTGCTAGAGGTCTAGCGGAGTCCACAGATACGCAGTATTTT. As protein: CSARGLAESTDTQYF.

This clonotype has a count of ten or more. This chain uses TRBV9 with TRBJ2-3; D may be TRBD2 (6 bases). Deletions cut 2 bases from V and 1 base from J, with 11 bases between. CDR3 length equals 15 residues. CDR1 is SGDLS, CDR2 YYNGEE, per germline. CDR3 nucleotides: TGTGCCAGCAGCGTGGAGGGCTTCCGCACAGATACGCAGTATTTT. Translating gives CASSVEGFRTDTQYF.